The source of this T cell receptor beta chain is a study of metastatic and nonmetastatic thyroid tumors. About the study: A comparison of repertoires was made across blood and tumor or nodule tissue from malignant and benign thyroid patients.

This clone has just a few counts. Per the original data handling: Using the CDR3 differences seen across clinicopathological groups, the authors built a distant-metastasis classifier for papillary thyroid cancer, which was meant to discriminate distant-metastatic patients. TCRdb re-processed the PCR reads through MiXCR. These V and J calls are TCRdb output, not the study's own analysis. The top ten hold approximately 20% of the sample, which has 6,500 to 8,000 clones, 25% to 30% seen once. Thyroid surgery was preceded by no treatment in any patient. The clonotype comes from a female donor with papillary thyroid cancer or a benign thyroid nodule (not recorded which). Some clones in this sample may be carry-over from other donors' samples. Sequencing was carried out using tumor tissue.

CDR3 amino acids: CASSEVGRNGELFF. The DNA of the CDR3 is TGTGCCAGCAGTGAAGTAGGTCGTAATGGGGAGCTGTTTTTT. The J gene is TRBJ2-2, the V gene TRBV6-1, with unresolved D. V lost 1 base and J lost 8, with 11 bases in between. Per germline, CDR1 MNHNS and CDR2 SASEGT. There are 14 residues in the CDR3.